Detailed here is one T cell receptor beta chain. The sample has other DNA sequences that encode this CDR3 too. The data were produced by immunoSEQ multiplex PCR, yet TCRdb's version contains in-frame clones alone and is incomplete. Altogether 180,000 or so clones are present, 65% to 90% being singletons, with the ten largest covering roughly 8.2%. The data were obtained in a study of blood T cell repertoires in COVID-19. The CDR3 covers 13 residues. Losses at the gene ends were 5 bases for V and 5 bases for J; bases not matched to a gene: 3. The germline V gene has CDR1 SGHTA and CDR2 FQGTGA. The receptor was isolated from a man aged 55-75 years with acute or convalescent COVID-19. This chain connects TRBV7-3 to TRBJ2-5; TRBD1 matches at 9 bases. Sequenced material: peripheral blood. The CDR3 loop is CASSLTGGETQYF. CDR3 DNA sequence: TGTGCCAGCAGCCTGACAGGGGGGGAGACCCAGTACTTC. Full variable domain (missing parts from reference TRBV7-3 and TRBJ2-5): GAGVSQTPSNKVTEKGKYVELRCDPISGHTALYWYRQSLGQGPEFLIYFQGTGAADDSGLPNDRFFAVRPEGSVSTLKIQRTERGDSAVYLCASSLTGGETQYFGPGTRLLVL.